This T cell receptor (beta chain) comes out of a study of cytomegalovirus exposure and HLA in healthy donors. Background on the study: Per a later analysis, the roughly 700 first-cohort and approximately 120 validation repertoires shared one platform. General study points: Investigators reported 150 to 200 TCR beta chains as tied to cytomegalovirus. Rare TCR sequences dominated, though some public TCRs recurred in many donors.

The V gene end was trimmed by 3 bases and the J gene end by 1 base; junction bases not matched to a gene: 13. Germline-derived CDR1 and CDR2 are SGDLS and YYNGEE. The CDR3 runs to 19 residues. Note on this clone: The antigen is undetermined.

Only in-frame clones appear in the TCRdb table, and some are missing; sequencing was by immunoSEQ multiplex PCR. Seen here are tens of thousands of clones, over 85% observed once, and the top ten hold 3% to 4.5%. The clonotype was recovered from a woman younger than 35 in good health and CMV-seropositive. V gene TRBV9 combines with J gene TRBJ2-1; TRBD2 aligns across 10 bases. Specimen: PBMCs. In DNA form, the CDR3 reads TGTGCCAGCAGCGCACCTACTAGCGGGAACCGATTGTCCTACAATGAGCAGTTCTTC. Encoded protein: CASSAPTSGNRLSYNEQFF.